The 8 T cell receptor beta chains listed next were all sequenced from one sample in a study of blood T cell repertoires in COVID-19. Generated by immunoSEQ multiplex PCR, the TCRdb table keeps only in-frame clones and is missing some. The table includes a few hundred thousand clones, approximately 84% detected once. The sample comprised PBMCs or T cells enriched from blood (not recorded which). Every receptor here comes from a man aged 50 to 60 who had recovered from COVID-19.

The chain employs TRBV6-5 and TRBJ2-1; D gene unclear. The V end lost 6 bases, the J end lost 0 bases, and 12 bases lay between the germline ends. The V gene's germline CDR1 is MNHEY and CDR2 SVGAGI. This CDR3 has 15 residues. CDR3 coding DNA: TGTGCCAGCAGGAAAAGCGAATCCTCCTACAATGAGCAGTTCTTC. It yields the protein CASRKSESSYNEQFF.

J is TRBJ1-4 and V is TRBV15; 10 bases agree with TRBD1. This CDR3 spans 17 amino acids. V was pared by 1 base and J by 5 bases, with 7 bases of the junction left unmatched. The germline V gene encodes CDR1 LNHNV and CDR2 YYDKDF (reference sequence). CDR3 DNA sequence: TGTGCCACCAGCAGAGTCGCCCCGGGACAGGGGAATGAAAAACTGTTTTTT. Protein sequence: CATSRVAPGQGNEKLFF.

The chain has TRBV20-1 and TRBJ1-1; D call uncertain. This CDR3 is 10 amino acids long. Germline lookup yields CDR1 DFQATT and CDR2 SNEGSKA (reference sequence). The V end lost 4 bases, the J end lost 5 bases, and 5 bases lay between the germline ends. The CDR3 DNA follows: TGCAGTGCTACCGGGACTGAAGCTTTCTTT. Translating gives CSATGTEAFF.

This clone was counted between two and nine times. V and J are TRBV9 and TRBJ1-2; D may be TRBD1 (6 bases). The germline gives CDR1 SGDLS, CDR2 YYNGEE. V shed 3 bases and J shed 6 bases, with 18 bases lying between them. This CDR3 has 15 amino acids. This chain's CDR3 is CASSAVATGLHGYTF. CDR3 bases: TGTGCCAGCAGCGCCGTAGCGACAGGCCTCCATGGCTACACCTTC.

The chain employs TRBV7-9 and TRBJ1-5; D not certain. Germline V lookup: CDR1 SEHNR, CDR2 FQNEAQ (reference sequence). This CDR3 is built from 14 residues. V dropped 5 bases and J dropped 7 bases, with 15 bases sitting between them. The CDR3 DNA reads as TGTGCCAGCAGCCCGATCGGCGGAGGACAGCCCCAGCATTTT. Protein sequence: CASSPIGGGQPQHF.

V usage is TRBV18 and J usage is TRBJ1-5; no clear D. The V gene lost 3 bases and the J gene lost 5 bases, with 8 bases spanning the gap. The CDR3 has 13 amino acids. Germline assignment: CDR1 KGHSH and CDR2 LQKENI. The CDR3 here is CASSPEADQPQHF. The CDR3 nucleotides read TGTGCCAGCTCACCCGAAGCGGATCAGCCCCAGCATTTT.

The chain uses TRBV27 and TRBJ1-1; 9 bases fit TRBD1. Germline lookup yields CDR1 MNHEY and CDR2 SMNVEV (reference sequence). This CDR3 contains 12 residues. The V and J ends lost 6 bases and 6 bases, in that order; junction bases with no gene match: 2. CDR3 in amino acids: CASRQGASEAFF. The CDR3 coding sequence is TGTGCCAGCAGACAGGGGGCCTCTGAAGCTTTCTTT.

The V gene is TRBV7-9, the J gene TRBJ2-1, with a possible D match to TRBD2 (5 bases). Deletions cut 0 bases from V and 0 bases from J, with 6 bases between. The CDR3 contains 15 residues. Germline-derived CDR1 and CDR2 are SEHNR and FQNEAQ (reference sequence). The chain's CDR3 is CASSLAGSSYNEQFF. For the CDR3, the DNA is TGTGCCAGCAGCTTAGCGGGGAGCTCCTACAATGAGCAGTTCTTC.